This TCR beta chain was captured in a study of blood T cells in healthy people across ages. Concerning this clonotype: Its specificity is not known.

General study points: Both higher diversity and more naive CD4+ cells marked long-lived donors when set against aged donors.

The V segment lost 6 bases and the J segment 3 bases; nucleotides outside the gene matches: 9. The germline CDR1 and CDR2 sequences are DFQATT and SNEGSKA (reference sequence). CDR3 length: 15 residues. Together with a sample-barcoded 5' primer, a J-beta primer mix was included in a second PCR lasting roughly 6 to 12 cycles. TCRdb used MiXCR to reprocess the 5' RACE reads, holding one entry per CDR3 protein. Of 1.8 million or so distinct CDR3 sequences listed, about two fifths are singletons. This chain links TRBV20-1 with TRBJ1-1, with 11 bases fitting TRBD1. The sequenced material came from blood. This receptor was identified in a human donor in good health. The chain's CDR3 is CSARTGGGVDTEAFF. In nucleotides, the CDR3 is TGCAGTGCCAGGACAGGGGGCGGGGTGGACACTGAAGCTTTCTTT.